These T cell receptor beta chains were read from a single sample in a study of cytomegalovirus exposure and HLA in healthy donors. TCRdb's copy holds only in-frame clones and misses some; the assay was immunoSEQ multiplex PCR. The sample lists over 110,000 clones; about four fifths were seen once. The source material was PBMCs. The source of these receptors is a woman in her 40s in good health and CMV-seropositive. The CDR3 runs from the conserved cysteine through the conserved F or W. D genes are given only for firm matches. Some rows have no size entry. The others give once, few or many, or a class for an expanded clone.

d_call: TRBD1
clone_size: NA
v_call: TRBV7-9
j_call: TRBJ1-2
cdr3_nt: TGTGCCAGCAGCAAACAGGGGCAGTCCGGCTACACCTTC
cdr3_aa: CASSKQGQSGYTF

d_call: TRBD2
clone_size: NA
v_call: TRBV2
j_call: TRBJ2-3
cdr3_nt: TGTGCCAGCAGCGGGACTAGCGGGAGGAAAGATACGCAGTATTTT
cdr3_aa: CASSGTSGRKDTQYF

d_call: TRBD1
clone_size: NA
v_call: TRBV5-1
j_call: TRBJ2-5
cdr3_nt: TGCGCCAGCAGCTTGGTTGGGACAGGGGAAGAGACCCAGTACTTC
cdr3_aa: CASSLVGTGEETQYF

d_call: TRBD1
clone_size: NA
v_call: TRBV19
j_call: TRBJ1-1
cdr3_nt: TGTGCCAGTAGTCTGTTTGGGACAGGACAAGCTTTCTTT
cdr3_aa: CASSLFGTGQAFF

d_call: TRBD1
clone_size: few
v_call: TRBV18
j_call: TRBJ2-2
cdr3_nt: TGTGCCAGCTCACAACAGGGGTCAGGCGGGGAGCTGTTTTTT
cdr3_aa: CASSQQGSGGELFF

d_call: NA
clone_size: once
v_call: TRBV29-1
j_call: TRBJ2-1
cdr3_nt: TGCAGCGCCGGGGGGCGGCTCAATGAGCAGTTCTTC
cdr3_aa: CSAGGRLNEQFF

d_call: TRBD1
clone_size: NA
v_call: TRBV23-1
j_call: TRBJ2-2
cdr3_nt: TGCGCCAGCAGTCAGCCGGACAGGGATCGGTTGTTCCCCGGGGAGCTGTTTTTT
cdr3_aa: CASSQPDRDRLFPGELFF

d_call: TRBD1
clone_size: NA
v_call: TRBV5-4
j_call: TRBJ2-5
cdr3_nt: TGTGCCAGCAGCTTGCCCGGGACAGGGATGGAGACCCAGTACTTC
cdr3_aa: CASSLPGTGMETQYF

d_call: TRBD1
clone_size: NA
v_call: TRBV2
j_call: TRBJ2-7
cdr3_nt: TGTGCCAGCAGTGATCGTGACAGGGCGAAGTACTTC
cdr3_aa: CASSDRDRAKYF

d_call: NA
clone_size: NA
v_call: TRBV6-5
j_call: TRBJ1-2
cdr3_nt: TGTGCCAGCAGTTACTCGATAGGGGCCTATGGCTACACCTTC
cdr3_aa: CASSYSIGAYGYTF

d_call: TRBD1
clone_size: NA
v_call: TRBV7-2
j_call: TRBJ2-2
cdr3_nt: TGTGCCAGCAGCCCCTGGACAGGGAACACCGGGGAGCTGTTTTTT
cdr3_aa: CASSPWTGNTGELFF

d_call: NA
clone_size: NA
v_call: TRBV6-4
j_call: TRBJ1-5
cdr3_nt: TGTGCCAGCAGTGAGGGAGTCAATCAGCCCCAGCATTTT
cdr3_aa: CASSEGVNQPQHF

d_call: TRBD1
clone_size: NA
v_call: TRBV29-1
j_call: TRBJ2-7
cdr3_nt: TGCAGCGTTGGACAGGGAATTAGTGAGCAGTACTTC
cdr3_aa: CSVGQGISEQYF

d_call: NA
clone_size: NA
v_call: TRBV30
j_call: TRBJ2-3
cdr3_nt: TGTGCCTGGAGTGTGTGGGGAGACACTAGCACAGATACGCAGTATTTT
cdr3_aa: CAWSVWGDTSTDTQYF

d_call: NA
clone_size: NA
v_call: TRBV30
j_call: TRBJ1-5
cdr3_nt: TGTGCCTGGTCTGCGACAACCGGAGGACAGCCCCAGCATTTT
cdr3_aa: CAWSATTGGQPQHF

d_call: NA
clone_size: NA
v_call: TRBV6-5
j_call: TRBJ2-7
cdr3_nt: TGTGCCAGCAGTTATGACAGGATGAGCGGCTACGAGCAGTACTTC
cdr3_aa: CASSYDRMSGYEQYF

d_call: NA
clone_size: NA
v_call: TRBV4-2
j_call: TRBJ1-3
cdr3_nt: TGTGCCAGCAGCCAAGGAGGAGGGGCTTCTGGAAACACCATATATTTT
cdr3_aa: CASSQGGGASGNTIYF

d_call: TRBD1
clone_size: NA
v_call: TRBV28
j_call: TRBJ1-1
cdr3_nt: TGTGCCAGCAGAACTACAGGGGGCGCGGGGACTGAAGCTTTCTTT
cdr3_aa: CASRTTGGAGTEAFF

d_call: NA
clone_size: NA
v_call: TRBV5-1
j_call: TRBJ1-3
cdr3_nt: TGCGCCAGCAGCACCGGACTAGGTGGAAACACCATATATTTT
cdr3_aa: CASSTGLGGNTIYF

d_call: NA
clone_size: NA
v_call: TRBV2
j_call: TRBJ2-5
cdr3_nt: TGTGCCAGCGCGGTCAATCCGGGATCGCCACTCGGAGGCCAGTACTTC
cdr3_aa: CASAVNPGSPLGGQYF

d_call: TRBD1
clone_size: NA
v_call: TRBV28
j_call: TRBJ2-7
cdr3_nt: TGTGCCAGCAGTTCAGGGACAGGCGCCCCTTACGAGCAGTACTTC
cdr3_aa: CASSSGTGAPYEQYF

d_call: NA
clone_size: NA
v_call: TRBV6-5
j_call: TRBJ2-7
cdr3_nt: TGTGCCAGCAGTTACCTCACTATCCGCGAGCAGTACTTC
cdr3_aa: CASSYLTIREQYF

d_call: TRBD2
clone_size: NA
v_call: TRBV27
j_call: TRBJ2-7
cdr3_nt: TGTGCCAGCAGCCCTAGCGGGAGCCCCCACGAGCAGTACTTC
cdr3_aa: CASSPSGSPHEQYF

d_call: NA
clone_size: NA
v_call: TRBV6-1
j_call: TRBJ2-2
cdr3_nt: TGTGCCAGCAGTGAAGCATTGTCCAGGGCGGCTGGGGAGCTGTTTTTT
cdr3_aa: CASSEALSRAAGELFF

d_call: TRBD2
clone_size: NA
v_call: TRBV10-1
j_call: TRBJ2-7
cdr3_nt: TGCGCCAGCAGCCTCAGCGGGAGCTACGAGCAGTACTTC
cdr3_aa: CASSLSGSYEQYF

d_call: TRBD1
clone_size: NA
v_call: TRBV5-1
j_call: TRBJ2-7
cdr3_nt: TGCGCCAGCAGCTTGGGGGGACAGGTGTTACGGGAGCAGTACTTC
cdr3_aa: CASSLGGQVLREQYF